One and the same sample provided the 21 T cell receptor beta chains below, sequenced in a study of PD-L1 blockade in urothelial cancer. Assay: immunoSEQ multiplex PCR; the TCRdb copy retains only in-frame clones and omits some. The profile shows 90,000 or so clones, around 90% of them singletons. Described time point: pretreatment peripheral blood. The source material was PBMCs, sampled around atezolizumab (anti-PD-L1) treatment. All receptors come from a man between 60 and 75 years old with urothelial cancer.

Only one count was recorded for this clone. The chain links TRBV7-2 to TRBJ1-4, with D possibly being TRBD1 (5 bases). Trimming removed 1 base from V and 7 bases from J, with 10 bases in between. The CDR3 has 14 residues. The germline gives CDR1 SGHTA, CDR2 FQGNSA. The CDR3 is CASSLVGGSEKLFF. For the CDR3, the DNA is TGTGCCAGCAGCTTAGTGGGGGGAAGTGAAAAACTGTTTTTT.

This chain joins TRBV7-3 and TRBJ2-5; TRBD2 aligns across 10 bases. The CDR3 contains 15 residues. CDR1 SGHTA and CDR2 FQGTGA come from the germline V gene. Trimming removed 2 bases from V and 5 bases from J; junction bases left unmatched: 5. The CDR3 spells CASSLSLAGVETQYF. The CDR3 bases are TGTGCCAGCAGCTTATCTCTAGCGGGGGTGGAGACCCAGTACTTC.

The V call is TRBV6-5, the J call TRBJ2-3; D unclear. V lost 5 bases and J 0 bases, leaving 12 bases between the germline ends. CDR3 length: 15 residues. Germline V CDR1 and CDR2: MNHEY, SVGAGI. The CDR3 is CASSMSVSSTDTQYF. In nucleotides, the CDR3 is TGTGCCAGCAGTATGTCCGTTTCTAGCACAGATACGCAGTATTTT.

The CDR3 nucleotides read TGTGCCAGTAGGGTTGATGGACAGCACCGTTCCGAGCAGTACTTC. As protein: CASRVDGQHRSEQYF. The chain combines TRBV19 with TRBJ2-7; TRBD1 is a possible D gene (6 bases). Germline V lookup: CDR1 LNHDA, CDR2 SQIVND (reference sequence). The CDR3 covers 15 residues. The V gene lost 6 bases and the J gene lost 6 bases, with 21 bases spanning the gap.

The genes are TRBV10-3 and TRBJ2-5; 9 nucleotides align to TRBD2. CDR1 is ENHRY, CDR2 SYGVKD, per germline. The V gene end was trimmed by 4 bases and the J gene end by 1 base; junction bases not matched to a gene: 4. This CDR3 is 15 amino acids long. The CDR3 loop reads CAISGTSGFQETQYF. The CDR3 DNA is TGTGCCATCAGTGGCACTAGCGGGTTCCAAGAGACCCAGTACTTC.

The rearrangement uses TRBV2 and TRBJ1-3; 9 bases are a match to TRBD1. After removal of 0 bases from V and 4 bases from J, the junction contained 7 bases not matched to a gene. This CDR3 contains 17 residues. Germline CDR1 reads SNHLY; CDR2 reads FYNNEI. Here the CDR3 reads CASSEARTGVAGNTIYF. The CDR3 coding sequence is TGTGCCAGCAGTGAAGCGAGGACAGGGGTGGCAGGAAACACCATATATTTT.

This clone has only one observation. The V and J genes are TRBV2 and TRBJ1-1, with D perhaps matching TRBD1 (6 bases). CDR3 length: 13 amino acids. CDR1 SNHLY and CDR2 FYNNEI come from the germline V gene. V dropped 4 bases and J dropped 7 bases, with 13 bases sitting between them. The CDR3 protein is CASSVVGQNEAFF. The CDR3 nucleotides are TGTGCCAGCAGTGTTGTAGGACAGAATGAAGCTTTCTTT.

The V call is TRBV4-2, the J call TRBJ1-2; the D gene is possibly TRBD1 (6 bases). The CDR3 covers 16 residues. CDR1 and CDR2 from the germline V gene are LGHNA and YNFKEQ. Trimming shortened V by 3 bases and J by 7 bases, and 21 bases separated the two germline ends. CDR3: CASSQAGGGGFSGYTF. The CDR3 DNA reads TGTGCCAGCAGCCAGGCCGGGGGCGGGGGGTTTAGTGGCTACACCTTC.

V gene TRBV11-2 combines with J gene TRBJ2-1, with 9 bases aligning to TRBD1. The V segment lost 6 bases and the J segment 4 bases; nucleotides outside the gene matches: 4. Germline V CDR1 and CDR2: SGHAT, FQNNGV. CDR3 length: 14 amino acids. The CDR3 bases are TGTGCCAGCAGGGGGGACAGGGCTTACAATGAGCAGTTCTTC. As protein: CASRGDRAYNEQFF.

The rearrangement uses TRBV5-1 and TRBJ2-5; TRBD2 matches at 7 bases. The junction had 9 bases not matched to a gene; V was cut back by 3 bases and J by 4 bases. Germline V gives CDR1 SGHRS, CDR2 YFSETQ. The CDR3 is 15 residues long. The CDR3: CASSSTSVGGETQYF. The CDR3 nucleotides read TGCGCCAGCAGCTCAACTAGCGTTGGAGGAGAGACCCAGTACTTC.

The V gene is TRBV4-1, the J gene TRBJ1-4; 7 bases are a match to TRBD1. CDR3 length: 16 residues. After removal of 1 base from V and 5 bases from J, the junction contained 7 bases not matched to a gene. Germline CDR1 is MGHRA and CDR2 is YSYEKL. This CDR3 reads CASSQGSTGPNEKLFF. CDR3 nucleotides: TGCGCCAGCAGCCAAGGGTCGACAGGGCCAAATGAAAAACTGTTTTTT.

This clone turned up a few times. This chain joins TRBV7-2 and TRBJ1-6, with 9 positions matching TRBD1. The V gene's germline CDR1 is SGHTA and CDR2 FQGNSA. This CDR3 spans 15 amino acids. The junction had 5 bases not matched to a gene; V was cut back by 5 bases and J by 6 bases. The CDR3 nucleotides are TGTGCCAGCAGCCGCAACAGGGGGCGTAATTCACCCCTCCACTTT. It specifies CASSRNRGRNSPLHF.

In DNA, the CDR3 is TGTGCCAGCAGTCCGGAGGAATATGGCTACACCTTC. It translates to CASSPEEYGYTF. V is TRBV2 and J is TRBJ1-2; D not resolved. The length of the CDR3 is 12 residues. V lost 5 bases and J 5 bases, leaving 9 bases between the germline ends. Per the germline V gene, CDR1 is SNHLY and CDR2 is FYNNEI. The variable domain in full, with the rest retrieved from reference TRBV2 and TRBJ1-2, is EPEVTQTPSHQVTQMGQEVILRCVPISNHLYFYWYRQILGQKVEFLVSFYNNEISEKSEIFDDQFSVERPDGSNFTLKIRSTKLEDSAMYFCASSPEEYGYTFGSGTRLTVV.

This chain uses TRBV9 with TRBJ2-2; a weak D match, TRBD2 (5 bases). Trimming removed 4 bases from V and 5 bases from J, with 18 bases in between. Looked up from germline, CDR1 is SGDLS and CDR2 is YYNGEE. The CDR3 extends over 16 amino acids. CDR3 protein: CASSPSQVSETGELFF. In DNA, the CDR3 is TGTGCCAGCAGCCCTAGCCAGGTTTCGGAGACCGGGGAGCTGTTTTTT.

The J gene is TRBJ2-1, the V gene TRBV30; 9 bases are a match to TRBD2. The CDR3 extends over 11 amino acids. Germline V lookup: CDR1 GTSNPN, CDR2 SVGIG (reference sequence). Here the CDR3 DNA reads TGTGCTGGGCGGGGGGGAAATGAGCAGTTCTTC. Residues: CAGRGGNEQFF.

V gene TRBV29-1 combines with J gene TRBJ2-5; D unclear. The CDR3 has 14 amino acids. The V gene lost 1 base and the J gene lost 4 bases, with 13 bases spanning the gap. Germline CDR1 is SQVTM and CDR2 is ANQGSEA. The CDR3 is CSVEVPPGSETQYF. The CDR3 bases are TGCAGCGTTGAAGTCCCCCCGGGTTCAGAGACCCAGTACTTC.

V and J are TRBV9 and TRBJ2-7; 11 bases are shared with TRBD2. The CDR3 is 14 residues long. V gave up 4 bases and J gave up 3 bases; unmatched junction bases: 3. Per the germline V gene, CDR1 is SGDLS and CDR2 is YYNGEE. The CDR3, as DNA: TGTGCCAGCAGCCTGGGGACTAGCGGCTACGAGCAGTACTTC. Amino acid sequence: CASSLGTSGYEQYF.

The J gene is TRBJ2-1, the V gene TRBV4-3; 9 bases are shared with TRBD1. Losses at the gene ends were 3 bases for V and 8 bases for J; bases not matched to a gene: 11. Germline-derived CDR1 and CDR2 are LGHNA and YSLEER. CDR3 length: 16 residues. DNA of the CDR3: TGCGCCAGCAGCCAGGGACAGGGCCGGATGGTCGATGAGCAGTTCTTC. Amino acids: CASSQGQGRMVDEQFF.

The V gene is TRBV9, the J gene TRBJ2-2; TRBD2 matches at 7 bases. With V trimmed by 4 bases and J by 2 bases, 8 bases remained unmatched. The CDR3 loop spans 16 amino acids. The germline V gene encodes CDR1 SGDLS and CDR2 YYNGEE. CDR3 DNA: TGTGCCAGCAGCCCCCCCCCGGGGGGAAACACCGGGGAGCTGTTTTTT. As protein: CASSPPPGGNTGELFF.

The V and J genes are TRBV9 and TRBJ1-2; 9 nucleotides line up with TRBD1. V shed 0 bases and J 0 bases; nucleotides not matched to a gene: 9. This CDR3 is 18 amino acids long. Germline V gene lookup returns CDR1 SGDLS and CDR2 YYNGEE. The CDR3 spells CASSVEMGDRVSNYGYTF. CDR3 nucleotides: TGTGCCAGCAGCGTAGAAATGGGGGACAGGGTTTCTAACTATGGCTACACCTTC.

The chain employs TRBV7-2 and TRBJ1-2; tentatively, D is TRBD1 (5 bases). This CDR3 is built from 12 residues. V was clipped by 1 base and J by 5 bases, with 5 bases between them. The germline gives CDR1 SGHTA, CDR2 FQGNSA. This CDR3 reads CASSLEGYGYTF. The CDR3 coding sequence is TGTGCCAGCAGCTTAGAGGGGTATGGCTACACCTTC.